The entry below describes one T cell receptor (beta chain). The record originates from a study of blood T cell repertoires in COVID-19. About the research overall: PBMCs, B-cell-depleted T cells, or T cells were the source of the cDNA or gDNA that made up the material.

This table comes from immunoSEQ multiplex PCR, and its TCRdb copy is limited to in-frame clones, with some not included. The data show tens of thousands of clones, with approximately 92% seen just once and under 2.5% held by the top ten. The CDR3 runs 15 residues. Germline V CDR1 and CDR2: SGHRS, YFSETQ. The J segment lost 1 base and the V segment lost 3 bases, leaving 5 bases of the junction unmatched. Sequenced sample: peripheral blood. The J gene is TRBJ2-7, the V gene TRBV5-1; the match to TRBD1 covers 9 bases. This sequence was found in a man aged 55 to 70 with acute or convalescent COVID-19. Here the CDR3 reads CASSSTGGASYEQYF. The CDR3 nucleotides read TGCGCCAGCAGCTCAACAGGGGGCGCTTCCTACGAGCAGTACTTC.